This T cell receptor (beta chain) was identified during a study of cytomegalovirus exposure and HLA in healthy donors. The CDR3 length is 13 residues. CDR1 is MNHNS and CDR2 is SASEGT in the germline V gene. V was cut by 8 bases and J by 7 bases, with 18 bases left in between. Assay: immunoSEQ multiplex PCR; the TCRdb copy retains only in-frame clones and omits some. The table includes 200,000 or so clones, approximately 84% detected once. General study results and limits: Later, an analysis found that TCR clusters from the first cohort tended to co-occur in the 95 to 150 validation repertoires. In vitro checks showed that a few CMV-associated chains really do target CMV antigens.

Comment on this clone: The antigen is unknown.

This sequence was found in a man in his late teens or twenties in good health and CMV-seropositive. The chain couples TRBV6-1 to TRBJ2-7, with D tentatively TRBD2 (6 bases). Source material: PBMCs. Here the CDR3 DNA reads TGTGCCAGCGACCGGCGCGGGGAAGGGGAGCAGTACTTC. It yields the protein CASDRRGEGEQYF.